This T cell receptor beta chain was obtained from a study of glioma-infiltrating T cells after dendritic cell vaccination. Method: immunoSEQ multiplex PCR; TCRdb's copy keeps in-frame clones and lacks some. This sample yields under 130,000 clones, of which 81% are seen a single time; 9.5% to 15% belongs to the top ten. V lost 3 bases and J 7 bases, leaving 14 bases between the germline ends. CDR1 is SGDLS and CDR2 is YYNGEE in the germline V gene. The CDR3 runs 14 residues. All glioblastoma patients lacked an isocitrate dehydrogenase mutation. The sample in question was blood, obtained before dendritic cell vaccination. The receptor was derived from a human donor with glioblastoma. The chain uses TRBV9 and TRBJ2-1; TRBD2 might be the D (6 bases). The CDR3: CASSGPFGGNEQFF. The CDR3 nucleotides are TGTGCCAGCAGCGGTCCCTTCGGGGGTAATGAGCAGTTCTTC. Variable domain in full (rest from reference TRBV9 and TRBJ2-1): DSGVTQTPKHLITATGQRVTLRCSPRSGDLSVYWYQQSLDQGLQFLIQYYNGEERAKGNILERFSAQQFPDLHSELNLSSLELGDSALYFCASSGPFGGNEQFFGPGTRLTVL.